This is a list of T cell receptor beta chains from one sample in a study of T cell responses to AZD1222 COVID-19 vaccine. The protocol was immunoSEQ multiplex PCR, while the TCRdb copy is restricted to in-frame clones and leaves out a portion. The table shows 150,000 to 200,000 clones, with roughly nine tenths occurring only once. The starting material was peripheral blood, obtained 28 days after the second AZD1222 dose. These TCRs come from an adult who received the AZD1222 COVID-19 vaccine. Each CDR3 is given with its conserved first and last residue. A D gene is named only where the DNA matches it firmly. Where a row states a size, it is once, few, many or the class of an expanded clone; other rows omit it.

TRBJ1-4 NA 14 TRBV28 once CASSSHTEIEKLFF TGTGCCAGCAGTTCCCATACAGAAATCGAAAAACTGTTTTTT
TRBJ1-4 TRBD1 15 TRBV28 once CASSPTGTGNEKLFF TGTGCCAGCAGTCCGACCGGGACAGGAAATGAAAAACTGTTTTTT
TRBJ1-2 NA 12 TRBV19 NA CASSLDTYGYTF TGTGCCAGTAGTCTCGACACCTATGGCTACACCTTC
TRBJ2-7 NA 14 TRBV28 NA CASSLPRGGHEQYF TGTGCCAGCAGTTTACCCAGGGGAGGCCACGAGCAGTACTTC
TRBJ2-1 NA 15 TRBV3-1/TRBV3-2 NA CASSQDFRQYNEQFF TGTGCCAGCAGCCAAGATTTTAGACAGTACAATGAGCAGTTCTTC
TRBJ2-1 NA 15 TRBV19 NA CASSISGGTYNEQFF TGTGCCAGTAGTATATCTGGGGGTACCTACAATGAGCAGTTCTTC
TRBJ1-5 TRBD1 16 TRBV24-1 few CATSDRRTGSNQPQHF TGTGCCACCAGTGACCGACGGACAGGTAGCAATCAGCCCCAGCATTTT
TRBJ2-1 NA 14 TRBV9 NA CASSAHRRDNEQFF TGTGCCAGCAGCGCCCACCGTAGGGACAATGAGCAGTTCTTC
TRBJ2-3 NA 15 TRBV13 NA CASSPRRGAPDTQYF TGTGCCAGCAGCCCCCGTAGGGGTGCGCCAGATACGCAGTATTTT
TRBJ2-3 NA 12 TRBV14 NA CASLLSTDTQYF TGTGCCTCCCTCTTATCCACAGATACGCAGTATTTT
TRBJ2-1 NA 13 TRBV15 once CATRESSYNEQFF TGTGCCACTCGGGAGAGCTCCTACAATGAGCAGTTCTTC
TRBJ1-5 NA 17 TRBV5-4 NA CASTGFGAGQSNQPQHF TGTGCCAGCACCGGATTTGGGGCAGGGCAGAGCAATCAGCCCCAGCATTTT
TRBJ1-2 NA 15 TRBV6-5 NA CASSYLRELGYGYTF TGTGCCAGCAGTTACCTTCGGGAGTTGGGCTATGGCTACACCTTC
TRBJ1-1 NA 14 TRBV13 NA CASRSGQFDTEAFF TGTGCCAGCCGCTCCGGACAGTTTGACACTGAAGCTTTCTTT
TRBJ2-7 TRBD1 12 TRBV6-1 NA CASSDLDRGMYF TGTGCCAGCAGTGACCTAGACAGGGGAATGTACTTC
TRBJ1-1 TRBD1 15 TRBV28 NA CASSSPGTVNTEAFF TGTGCCAGCAGTTCCCCCGGGACAGTGAACACTGAAGCTTTCTTT
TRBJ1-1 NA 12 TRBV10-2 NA CASRTGNTEAFF TGCGCCAGCAGGACAGGGAACACTGAAGCTTTCTTT
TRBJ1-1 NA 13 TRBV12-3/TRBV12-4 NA CASSRRANTEAFF TGTGCCAGCAGTCGCAGGGCGAACACTGAAGCTTTCTTT
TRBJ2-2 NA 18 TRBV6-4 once CAREARVPGGPNTGELFF TGTGCCAGAGAGGCCCGGGTCCCAGGGGGGCCGAACACCGGGGAGCTGTTTTTT
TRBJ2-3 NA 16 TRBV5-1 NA CASNKGGSPTADTQYF TGCGCCAGCAACAAGGGGGGTAGTCCCACCGCAGATACGCAGTATTTT
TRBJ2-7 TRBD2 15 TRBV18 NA CASSPPSGGANEQYF TGTGCCAGCTCACCACCGAGCGGGGGGGCCAACGAGCAGTACTTC
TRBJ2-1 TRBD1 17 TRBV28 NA CASSPNYPGQIYNEQFF TGTGCCAGCAGTCCGAACTACCCGGGACAGATCTACAATGAGCAGTTCTTC
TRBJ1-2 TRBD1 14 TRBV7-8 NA CASSTRQGIYGYTF TGTGCCAGCAGCACCCGACAGGGAATCTATGGCTACACCTTC
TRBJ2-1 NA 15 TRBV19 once CASRTDRPSYNEQFF TGTGCCAGTAGGACGGACAGACCCAGCTACAATGAGCAGTTCTTC
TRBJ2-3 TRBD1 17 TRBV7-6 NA CASAAPDTGTGEGTQYF TGTGCCAGCGCAGCACCAGATACCGGGACAGGGGAAGGAACGCAGTATTTT
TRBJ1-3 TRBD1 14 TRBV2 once CASSGTGGGNTIYF TGTGCCAGCAGTGGGACAGGGGGTGGAAACACCATATATTTT
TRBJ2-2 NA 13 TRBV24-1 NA CATRDTNTGELFF TGTGCCACCCGGGACACCAACACCGGGGAGCTGTTTTTT
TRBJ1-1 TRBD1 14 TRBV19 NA CASSMDRGNTEAFF TGTGCCAGTAGTATGGACAGGGGGAACACTGAAGCTTTCTTT